The present TCR beta chain was sequenced within a study of blood T cell repertoires in COVID-19. Study overall: Acute and convalescent COVID-19 specimens originated in the United States, Italy and Spain. The analysed material was cDNA or gDNA that came from T cells, B-cell-depleted T cells, or PBMCs.

Germline CDR1 reads KGHSY; CDR2 reads FQNENV. The length of the CDR3 is 11 residues. V was trimmed by 7 bases and J by 10 bases, leaving 12 bases between them. TCRdb's copy holds only in-frame clones and misses some; the assay was immunoSEQ multiplex PCR. The table records about 33,000 clones, about 80% of them present only once. This clonotype was sampled from a man aged 65 to 85 with acute or convalescent COVID-19. The chain employs TRBV16 and TRBJ2-3; maybe TRBD2 (5 bases). Sequenced input: peripheral blood. The DNA for the CDR3 is TGTGCCAGCATCCGGGGTGGAGCGCAGTATTTT. This gives the protein CASIRGGAQYF.